This is a list of T cell receptor beta chains from one sample in a study of cytomegalovirus exposure and HLA in healthy donors. Assay: immunoSEQ multiplex PCR; the TCRdb copy retains only in-frame clones and omits some. This table lists fewer than 100,000 clones. Sequenced sample: PBMCs. The receptors were gathered from a man aged 45-65 years in good health and CMV-seronegative. CDR3s include the opening cysteine and the closing phenylalanine or tryptophan. A D gene is named only where the DNA matches it firmly.

13	TRBJ1-1	-	TRBV19	CASSISLNTEAFF	TGTGCCAGTAGTATCTCCTTGAACACTGAAGCTTTCTTT
13	TRBJ1-2	-	TRBV5-6	CASRWSVNYGYTF	TGTGCCAGCAGGTGGTCAGTCAACTATGGCTACACCTTC
14	TRBJ1-2	TRBD1	TRBV7-3	CASSFGDRGYGYTF	TGTGCCAGCAGCTTTGGGGACAGGGGATATGGCTACACCTTC
13	TRBJ2-5	-	TRBV7-2	CASSRDRQETQYF	TGTGCCAGCAGCAGAGACAGGCAAGAGACCCAGTACTTC
14	TRBJ1-5	-	TRBV5-4	CASSQDIGNQPQHF	TGTGCCAGCAGCCAGGACATAGGCAATCAGCCCCAGCATTTT
15	TRBJ1-1	-	TRBV30	CARARRGTLNTEAFF	TGTGCCCGCGCGCGGCGGGGGACTCTGAACACTGAAGCTTTCTTT
15	TRBJ2-3	-	TRBV18	CASSPREESTDTQYF	TGTGCCAGCTCACCCCGTGAGGAGAGCACAGATACGCAGTATTTT
11	TRBJ1-1	-	TRBV6-4	CASRGQGEAFF	TGTGCCAGCAGGGGGCAAGGTGAAGCTTTCTTT
18	TRBJ1-2	-	TRBV7-9	CASSLYPPRTATDYGYTF	TGTGCCAGCAGCTTATACCCCCCTCGGACAGCGACGGACTATGGCTACACCTTC
14	TRBJ2-3	-	TRBV28	CASGGGTSTDTQYF	TGTGCCAGCGGAGGAGGGACTAGCACAGATACGCAGTATTTT
13	TRBJ1-2	TRBD1	TRBV28	CASYTRDRDGYTF	TGTGCCAGCTATACGAGGGACAGGGATGGCTACACCTTC
15	TRBJ2-5	TRBD1	TRBV5-4	CASSKQGAGQETQYF	TGTGCCAGCAGCAAACAGGGGGCGGGCCAAGAGACCCAGTACTTC
14	TRBJ1-1	-	TRBV10-3	CAISTTDQVLKAFF	TGTGCCATCAGTACGACGGATCAGGTACTCAAAGCTTTCTTT
15	TRBJ2-7	TRBD1	TRBV9	CASSPTGTGDYEQYF	TGTGCCAGCAGCCCCACCGGGACAGGTGACTACGAGCAGTACTTC
15	TRBJ1-5	TRBD1	TRBV27	CASSLFTGVNQPQHF	TGTGCCAGCAGTTTGTTCACAGGGGTGAATCAGCCCCAGCATTTT
15	TRBJ2-7	TRBD2	TRBV28	CASSTTRGGLYEQYF	TGTGCCAGCAGCACCACCCGGGGGGGGCTCTACGAGCAGTACTTC
16	TRBJ1-4	-	TRBV18	CASSPENGPGGEKLFF	TGTGCCAGCTCACCAGAGAACGGGCCCGGAGGTGAAAAACTGTTTTTT
16	TRBJ2-5	TRBD2	TRBV28	CASSLSLGGGQETQYF	TGTGCCAGCAGTTTATCTCTCGGCGGGGGACAAGAGACCCAGTACTTC
13	TRBJ1-2	-	TRBV11-2	CASSPTGLYGYTF	TGTGCCAGCAGCCCGACAGGACTCTATGGCTACACCTTC
15	TRBJ2-3	TRBD1	TRBV5-1	CASSWGQTSTDTQYF	TGCGCCAGCAGCTGGGGACAGACTAGCACAGATACGCAGTATTTT
15	TRBJ2-1	TRBD2	TRBV19	CASSIDGGARNEQFF	TGTGCCAGTAGTATAGACGGGGGGGCGAGGAATGAGCAGTTCTTC
14	TRBJ2-3	-	TRBV27	CASSDRTQTDTQYF	TGTGCCAGCAGTGACAGGACCCAGACAGATACGCAGTATTTT
15	TRBJ1-5	-	TRBV7-8	CASSSQGLGNQPQHF	TGTGCCAGCAGCTCACAGGGATTAGGCAATCAGCCCCAGCATTTT
13	TRBJ1-3	-	TRBV10-3	CAITQGSGNTIYF	TGTGCCATCACCCAGGGTTCTGGAAACACCATATATTTT
14	TRBJ1-2	-	TRBV28	CASRLGAVGYGYTF	TGTGCCAGCAGACTGGGGGCCGTTGGCTATGGCTACACCTTC
12	TRBJ1-4	-	TRBV30	CALTAGNEKLFF	TGTGCCTTGACAGCTGGAAATGAAAAACTGTTTTTT
12	TRBJ2-5	TRBD2	TRBV10-1	CASIAGAETQYF	TGCGCCAGCATAGCGGGGGCAGAGACCCAGTACTTC
16	TRBJ1-3	-	TRBV19	CASRPQVGAPGNTIYF	TGTGCCAGTCGACCACAGGTGGGGGCGCCTGGAAACACCATATATTTT
12	TRBJ1-3	-	TRBV2	CATATSGNTIYF	TGTGCCACCGCTACCTCTGGAAACACCATATATTTT
13	TRBJ1-2	TRBD1	TRBV6-5	CASSDREEYGYTF	TGTGCCAGCAGCGACAGGGAGGAATATGGCTACACCTTC
16	TRBJ2-2	-	TRBV4-2	CASSQDRDTNTGELFF	TGTGCCAGCAGCCAAGACCGGGACACAAACACCGGGGAGCTGTTTTTT
15	TRBJ2-7	TRBD1	TRBV18	CASSPPTGIPYEQYF	TGTGCCAGCTCCCCACCGACAGGGATCCCCTACGAGCAGTACTTC
12	TRBJ2-5	-	TRBV5-5	CASSHLRETQYF	TGTGCCAGCAGCCATCTGAGGGAGACCCAGTACTTC
20	TRBJ2-7	TRBD1	TRBV29-1	CSVGGGQGGQGPFRSDEQYF	TGCAGCGTTGGCGGGGGACAAGGGGGACAGGGCCCCTTTAGGTCTGACGAGCAGTACTTC
15	TRBJ1-6	-	TRBV5-1	CASSNQGFYNSPLHF	TGCGCCAGCAGCAATCAGGGATTTTATAATTCACCCCTCCACTTT
14	TRBJ2-5	-	TRBV25-1	CASSVWGEQETQYF	TGTGCCAGCAGTGTTTGGGGGGAACAAGAGACCCAGTACTTC
16	TRBJ2-7	TRBD1	TRBV19	CASSMPGTGRPYEQYF	TGTGCCAGTAGTATGCCCGGGACAGGCCGTCCCTACGAGCAGTACTTC
14	TRBJ2-7	-	TRBV5-1	CASSSRSSVYEQYF	TGCGCCAGCAGCTCCCGGAGTAGCGTCTACGAGCAGTACTTC
12	TRBJ2-5	-	TRBV7-9	CASSLVRETQYF	TGTGCCAGCAGCTTAGTACGGGAGACCCAGTACTTC
16	TRBJ1-6	-	TRBV4-3	CASSQEPSGENSPLHF	TGCGCCAGCAGCCAAGAACCGTCAGGGGAGAATTCACCCCTCCACTTT
14	TRBJ2-7	-	TRBV9	CASSGRDSAYEQYF	TGTGCCAGCAGCGGTAGGGACTCTGCCTACGAGCAGTACTTC
14	TRBJ1-2	-	TRBV28	CASSIPQGDYGYTF	TGTGCCAGCAGTATCCCACAGGGTGACTATGGCTACACCTTC
11	TRBJ2-7	-	TRBV6-5	CASRGFYEQYF	TGTGCCAGCCGGGGTTTCTACGAGCAGTACTTC
18	TRBJ1-3	TRBD1	TRBV10-3	CAISESLGQGSSGNTIYF	TGTGCCATCAGTGAGTCGTTGGGACAGGGTTCATCTGGAAACACCATATATTTT
15	TRBJ2-3	-	TRBV5-1	CASSLYAVVSDTQYF	TGCGCCAGCAGCTTGTACGCGGTGGTCTCAGATACGCAGTATTTT